What follows are 25 T cell receptor beta chains derived from one specimen sequenced in a study of blood T cells in healthy people across ages. Together with a sample-barcoded 5' primer, a J-beta primer mix was included in a second PCR lasting about 7 to 11 cycles. TCRdb processed the 5' RACE reads anew with MiXCR; each CDR3 protein has one entry. The table records around 800,000 distinct CDR3 sequences, approximately 48% of them present only once. The specimen sequenced was blood. These receptors originate from a man in his 60s in good health.

This clonotype was observed a handful of times. The V call is TRBV20-1, the J call TRBJ2-7; TRBD1 is a possible D gene (5 bases). CDR3 length equals 15 residues. V was cut by 1 base and J by 5 bases, with 18 bases left in between. Looked up from germline, CDR1 is DFQATT and CDR2 is SNEGSKA (reference sequence). CDR3 DNA sequence: TGCAGTGCTAGAGTTATGAAAACAGGTGCCCACGAGCAGTACTTC. It encodes CSARVMKTGAHEQYF.

In this sample, this clonotype turned up a few times. The chain is built from TRBV27 and TRBJ2-7; D is perhaps TRBD2 (6 bases). From germline, CDR1 is MNHEY and CDR2 SMNVEV (reference sequence). CDR3 length: 19 residues. The V and J ends lost 3 bases and 4 bases respectively, with 28 bases between them. The CDR3 region has the DNA TGTGCCAGCAGTTTGACCGGGGCGCGCACCGGGTTCGGGGGATACGAGCAGTACTTC. Its protein is CASSLTGARTGFGGYEQYF.

The gene calls are TRBV11-3 and TRBJ1-1; D is ambiguous. Germline V gene lookup returns CDR1 SGHNT and CDR2 YENEEA. The CDR3 spans 14 residues. The ends were cut back, 10 bases at V and 2 bases at J, with 17 bases in the middle. In nucleotides, the CDR3 is TGTGCCAACACCGGAGGACGGAGCAACACTGAAGCTTTCTTT. It translates to CANTGGRSNTEAFF.

This chain connects TRBV7-9 to TRBJ2-3, with D perhaps assigned TRBD1 or TRBD2 (5 bases each). Looked up from germline, CDR1 is SEHNR and CDR2 is FQNEAQ (reference sequence). The CDR3 covers 15 residues. Trimming stripped 2 bases from V and 6 bases from J, with 15 bases between. The CDR3 DNA reads TGTGCCAGCAGCTTAAACACCGGGGCGACGGATACGCAGTATTTT. Translated: CASSLNTGATDTQYF.

The chain uses TRBV6-1 and TRBJ2-1; TRBD1 matches at 9 bases. The V gene end was trimmed by 10 bases and the J gene end by 0 bases; junction bases not matched to a gene: 4. This CDR3 comprises 14 residues. Germline V gene sequence: CDR1 MNHNS, CDR2 SASEGT. CDR3 in amino acids: CANSQGASYNEQFF. CDR3 in DNA: TGTGCCAACTCACAGGGGGCCTCCTACAATGAGCAGTTCTTC.

This clonotype was seen more than once but under ten times. The chain recombines TRBV7-9 with TRBJ2-1; D may be TRBD2 (5 bases). Trimming removed 5 bases from V and 0 bases from J, with 14 bases in between. The CDR3 contains 16 residues. Germline V gene sequence: CDR1 SEHNR, CDR2 FQNEAQ (reference sequence). CDR3 amino acids: CASSPHLANSYNEQFF. CDR3 in DNA: TGTGCCAGCAGCCCACACCTAGCTAACTCCTACAATGAGCAGTTCTTC.

This clonotype has at least ten counts. The chain couples TRBV4-2 to TRBJ2-3, with 7 bases aligning to TRBD2. This CDR3 is 14 amino acids long. Germline CDR1 reads LGHNA; CDR2 reads YNFKEQ. With 1 base clipped from V and 6 bases from J, the junction kept 4 bases outside the gene matches. CDR3 amino acids: CASSQGVLADTQYF. Written as DNA, the CDR3 is TGTGCCAGCAGCCAAGGGGTACTAGCGGATACGCAGTATTTT.

The rearrangement joins TRBV9 to TRBJ2-5; D might be TRBD2 (5 bases). This CDR3 has 16 amino acids. Germline CDR1 SGDLS, CDR2 YYNGEE. V shed 2 bases and J shed 2 bases, with 16 bases lying between them. CDR3 in amino acids: CASSVRPTNLQETQYF. DNA of the CDR3: TGTGCCAGCAGCGTTAGACCGACTAACTTACAAGAGACCCAGTACTTC.

This clonotype came up a few times. The genes are TRBV27 and TRBJ1-2; 9 nucleotides align to TRBD1. Trimming at V came to 6 bases and at J to 7 bases, leaving 15 bases not matched to a gene. The CDR3 contains 16 residues. The germline V gene encodes CDR1 MNHEY and CDR2 SMNVEV (reference sequence). The CDR3 DNA reads as TGTGCCAGCAGGTTTCCCGTAACTCCGGGACAGGGTGGCTACACCTTC. Protein sequence: CASRFPVTPGQGGYTF.

This clonotype came up many times. The rearrangement uses TRBV29-1 and TRBJ2-5; unclear D gene. Trimming removed 4 bases from V and 2 bases from J, with 8 bases in between. Germline V CDR1 and CDR2: SQVTM, ANQGSEA. The CDR3 consists of 12 residues. The CDR3: CSVGRLQETQYF. CDR3 DNA: TGCAGCGTTGGTCGGTTACAAGAGACCCAGTACTTC.

The rearrangement uses TRBV6-6 and TRBJ1-1, with no clear D. Germline-derived CDR1 and CDR2 are MNHNY and SVGAGI (reference sequence). V gave up 5 bases and J gave up 7 bases, with 20 bases separating them. The CDR3 totals 15 residues. CDR3 coding DNA: TGTGCCAGCAGTCCGTTGGACCACCAACGGCGTGAAGCTTTCTTT. Translating it yields CASSPLDHQRREAFF.

Many counts were recorded for this clonotype. The rearrangement uses TRBV6-5 and TRBJ1-5; maybe TRBD1 (5 bases). Germline loops: CDR1 MNHEY, CDR2 SVGAGI. V gave up 4 bases and J gave up 6 bases, with 16 bases separating them. The CDR3 loop spans 15 amino acids. CDR3 coding DNA: TGTGCCAGCAGTTGGGACTCCACGCCGGGTCAGCCCCAGCATTTT. Protein sequence: CASSWDSTPGQPQHF.

The chain recombines TRBV12-3 or TRBV12-4 with TRBJ2-5; TRBD2 agrees at 9 bases. V lost 6 bases and J lost 2; bases outside the gene matches: 7. This CDR3 is 15 amino acids long. The CDR3 loop reads CASRPSGVRQETQYF. CDR3 nucleotides: TGTGCCAGCAGGCCTAGCGGGGTTAGACAAGAGACCCAGTACTTC.

V is TRBV7-9 and J is TRBJ2-1; 11 nucleotides align to TRBD2. The trim removed 3 bases at V and 5 bases at J, leaving 9 bases unmatched. CDR1 SEHNR and CDR2 FQNEAQ come from the germline V gene (reference sequence). The CDR3 is made up of 17 amino acids. The CDR3: CASSFKPLAGGNNEQFF. The CDR3 nucleotides are TGTGCCAGCAGCTTCAAGCCCCTAGCGGGGGGAAACAATGAGCAGTTCTTC.

As regards this clonotype: Its ends do not fully match the called genes, so a read error is possible. The chain couples TRBV7-2 to TRBJ2-5; TRBD1 agrees at 10 bases. CDR1 is SGHTA and CDR2 is FQGNSA in the germline V gene. The CDR3 contains 12 residues. The CDR3 nucleotides are TGTGTCAGCAAGACAGGGGGCGAGACCCAGTACTTC. This translates into CVSKTGGETQYF.

The J gene is TRBJ1-6, the V gene TRBV27; the match to TRBD1 covers 7 bases. The CDR3 is made up of 16 amino acids. V trimming: 5 bases; J trimming: 7 bases; junction bases outside the gene matches: 11. Looked up from germline, CDR1 is MNHEY and CDR2 is SMNVEV (reference sequence). CDR3 residues: CASSPRTGRGNSPLHF. The CDR3 nucleotides read TGTGCCAGCAGTCCGAGGACAGGCCGAGGAAATTCACCCCTCCACTTT.

The rearrangement uses TRBV7-8 and TRBJ2-1, with TRBD1 matching 9 bases. The germline V gene encodes CDR1 SGHVS and CDR2 FQNEAQ. The CDR3 is made up of 16 amino acids. The junction had 11 bases not matched to a gene; V was cut back by 4 bases and J by 7 bases. The CDR3 sequence is CASSSPGQGTPNEQFF. The CDR3 bases are TGTGCCAGCAGCTCACCGGGACAGGGAACACCTAATGAGCAGTTCTTC. The variable domain in full, completed from reference TRBV7-8 and TRBJ2-1, reads GAGVSQSPRYKVAKRGQDVALRCDPISGHVSLFWYQQALGQGPEFLTYFQNEAQLDKSGLPSDRFFAERPEGSVSTLKIQRTQQEDSAVYLCASSSPGQGTPNEQFFGPGTRLTVL.

A few counts support this clonotype. A read error may explain this, as a much larger clone is one base away. J is TRBJ1-2 and V is TRBV5-1; 9 nucleotides line up with TRBD1. Germline V lookup: CDR1 SGHRS, CDR2 YFSETQ. The CDR3 is 14 residues long. Losses at the gene ends were 4 bases for V and 4 bases for J; bases not matched to a gene: 5. CDR3 sequence (DNA): TGCGCCAGCAGCAGCGCGACAGGGGGCTATGGCTACACCTTC. Protein: CASSSATGGYGYTF. The full variable domain, rest sourced from reference TRBV5-1 and TRBJ1-2, is KAGVTQTPRYLIKTRGQQVTLSCSPISGHRSVSWYQQTPGQGLQFLFEYFSETQRNKGNFPGRFSGRQFSNSRSEMNVSTLELGDSALYLCASSSATGGYGYTFGSGTRLTVV.

The chain is built from TRBV28 and TRBJ2-1; 7 nucleotides line up with TRBD2. The CDR3 is made up of 17 amino acids. The germline V gene has CDR1 MDHEN and CDR2 SYDVKM. V trimming: 4 bases; J trimming: 0 bases; junction bases outside the gene matches: 9. The DNA of the CDR3 is TGTGCCAGCAGTTGGCCGCCGGGACTATCCTCCTACAATGAGCAGTTCTTC. Amino acid sequence: CASSWPPGLSSYNEQFF.

In regard to this clonotype: One junction end does not reproduce the germline sequence, and a read error may be involved. The chain carries TRBV2 and TRBJ1-2, with D unclear. CDR3 length equals 13 residues. Germline values: CDR1 SNHLY, CDR2 FYNNEI. The CDR3 DNA follows: TGTGTCAGCAGTGGGCGGGATAACTATGGCTACACCTTC. Encoded protein: CVSSGRDNYGYTF.

The chain couples TRBV20-1 to TRBJ2-5, with D possibly matching TRBD2 (5 bases). Germline values: CDR1 DFQATT, CDR2 SNEGSKA (reference sequence). This CDR3 is built from 14 residues. V lost 3 bases and J lost 11, with 22 bases in between. The CDR3 protein is CSASLLAGYNEQYF. CDR3 in DNA: TGCAGTGCTAGTTTGCTGGCGGGCTACAATGAGCAGTACTTC.

This clonotype has more than one count but fewer than ten. The chain has TRBV5-4 and TRBJ2-1; maybe TRBD1 (6 bases). The germline V and J ends were trimmed by 4 bases and 1 base, with 15 bases remaining between them. This CDR3 is 16 amino acids long. The V gene's germline CDR1 is SGHNT and CDR2 YYREEE (reference sequence). CDR3 residues: CASSPGTPVSYNEQFF. CDR3 sequence (DNA): TGTGCCAGCAGCCCCGGGACACCAGTTTCCTACAATGAGCAGTTCTTC. Variable domain in full (rest from reference TRBV5-4 and TRBJ2-1): ETGVTQSPTHLIKTRGQQVTLRCSSQSGHNTVSWYQQALGQGPQFIFQYYREEENGRGNFPPRFSGLQFPNYSSELNVNALELDDSALYLCASSPGTPVSYNEQFFGPGTRLTVL.

The rearrangement uses TRBV6-5 and TRBJ2-3; possibly TRBD1 for D (6 bases). Germline loops: CDR1 MNHEY, CDR2 SVGAGI. V dropped 5 bases and J dropped 4 bases, with 16 bases sitting between them. The CDR3 extends over 15 amino acids. CDR3: CASSPPGVLADTQYF. The CDR3 bases are TGTGCCAGCAGTCCCCCAGGGGTCCTGGCAGATACGCAGTATTTT.

This clonotype was detected many times. This chain uses TRBV27 with TRBJ2-1, with D possibly TRBD1 on 5 matching bases. This CDR3 spans 16 amino acids. V was shortened by 5 bases and J by 5 bases, with 19 bases between the two germline ends. The germline V gene has CDR1 MNHEY and CDR2 SMNVEV (reference sequence). In DNA form, the CDR3 reads TGTGCCAGCAGTCCCGACAGAAATTACAGAGACAATGAGCAGTTCTTC. Translating gives CASSPDRNYRDNEQFF.

This clonotype occurred a few times. The rearrangement uses TRBV6-6 and TRBJ2-1; 7 positions match TRBD1. Losses at the gene ends were 6 bases for V and 7 bases for J; bases not matched to a gene: 6. Germline V gene lookup returns CDR1 MNHNY and CDR2 SVGAGI (reference sequence). This CDR3 comprises 13 residues. The CDR3 spells CASSQRDSNEQFF. For the CDR3, the DNA is TGTGCCAGCAGCCAGAGGGACAGTAATGAGCAGTTCTTC.